This is a list of T cell receptor beta chains from one sample in a study of blood T cell repertoires in COVID-19. The method was immunoSEQ multiplex PCR; TCRdb's version includes in-frame clones alone and lacks a portion of them. The table shows roughly 200,000 clones, with around four fifths occurring only once. What was sequenced was peripheral blood. Every receptor here comes from a man between 40 and 49 years old with acute or convalescent COVID-19. Both conserved end residues are part of each CDR3. The order of the fields is clone size, V gene, D gene, J gene, CDR3 DNA, CDR3 protein. A D gene is named only where the DNA matches it firmly. Only part of the rows carry a size: once, few, many, or a class if the clone is expanded.

.	TRBV15	TRBD2	TRBJ2-7	TGTGCCACCAGCAGAGATCTCCTGGGGGGGGCCTACGAGCAGTACTTC	CATSRDLLGGAYEQYF
.	TRBV12-3/TRBV12-4	.	TRBJ2-1	TGTGCCAGCAGCCCCGACAATGAGCAGTTCTTC	CASSPDNEQFF
.	TRBV3-1/TRBV3-2	.	TRBJ2-5	TGTGCCAGCAGCCACGAATTGCAGGGGGAGACCCAGTACTTC	CASSHELQGETQYF
.	TRBV7-9	TRBD2	TRBJ2-1	TGTGCCAGCAGCTTAGTTACAGCGGGAGGCTACAATGAGCAGTTCTTC	CASSLVTAGGYNEQFF
few	TRBV28	TRBD1	TRBJ2-7	TGTGCCAGCCGGGACAGGGGACACGAGCAGTACTTC	CASRDRGHEQYF
.	TRBV19	.	TRBJ2-5	TGTGCCAGTAGTATAGGAGGCCAACAAGAGACCCAGTACTTC	CASSIGGQQETQYF
.	TRBV6-5	.	TRBJ2-1	TGTGCCAGCAGCCGACAAGAGAATGAGCAGTTCTTC	CASSRQENEQFF
.	TRBV28	TRBD2	TRBJ2-7	TGTGCCAGCAGGAATAGCGGGGGAACCTACGAGCAGTACTTC	CASRNSGGTYEQYF
.	TRBV29-1	.	TRBJ1-2	TGCAGCGTCCGACAGTTATCTAACTATGGCTACACCTTC	CSVRQLSNYGYTF
.	TRBV6-5	.	TRBJ1-5	TGTGCCAGTAAAGTAGAACCCTCCAATCAGCCCCAGCATTTT	CASKVEPSNQPQHF
.	TRBV19	TRBD2	TRBJ2-1	TGTGCCAGTAGTATAGGGGGCGGGAGCTCCTACAATGAGCAGTTCTTC	CASSIGGGSSYNEQFF
.	TRBV4-2	TRBD1	TRBJ1-2	TGTGCCAGCAGCCACGATGGACAGGGGGACTATGGCTACACCTTC	CASSHDGQGDYGYTF
.	TRBV25-1	.	TRBJ1-1	TGTGCCAGCAGTGAATGGAGAGAAACGAACACTGAAGCTTTCTTT	CASSEWRETNTEAFF
.	TRBV19	TRBD2	TRBJ2-7	TGTGCCAGTAGTACCTCTAGCGGACCTACGCAGCAGTACTTC	CASSTSSGPTQQYF
.	TRBV6-5	.	TRBJ1-6	TGTGCCAGCAGTTACTCGGGTTTGGAGTCACCCCTCCACTTT	CASSYSGLESPLHF
.	TRBV6-4	TRBD2	TRBJ2-3	TGTGCCAGCAGTGAAGGTTTAGCGGGTTTCACAGATACGCAGTATTTT	CASSEGLAGFTDTQYF
.	TRBV27	.	TRBJ2-7	TGTGCCAGCAGTATAACTAGAATACACGAGCAGTACTTC	CASSITRIHEQYF
.	TRBV28	.	TRBJ2-5	TGTGCCAGCAGCCTGAGAGTACTCGAAGAGACCCAGTACTTC	CASSLRVLEETQYF
.	TRBV2	.	TRBJ1-2	TGTGCCTACGGCCGGCAGGAATATGGCTACACCTTC	CAYGRQEYGYTF
.	TRBV29-1	.	TRBJ2-1	TGCAGCGTGGTCGAAAGTAGCTCCTACAATGAGCAGTTCTTC	CSVVESSSYNEQFF
once	TRBV7-2	TRBD1	TRBJ1-2	TGTGCCAGCAGCACCGTTCCCGGGACAGGGACGGGCTACACCTTC	CASSTVPGTGTGYTF
.	TRBV27	.	TRBJ2-1	TGTGCCAGCAGCCACAGGGTGAATGAGCAGTTCTTC	CASSHRVNEQFF
.	TRBV14	.	TRBJ1-1	TGTGCCAGCAGCCAAGTAGAGAGGGTAAAAGCTGAAGCTTTCTTT	CASSQVERVKAEAFF
.	TRBV18	.	TRBJ2-7	TGTGCCAGCTCACCCCTTGGCAGCTCCTACGAGCAGTACTTC	CASSPLGSSYEQYF
.	TRBV7-2	TRBD2	TRBJ2-1	TGTGCCAGCAGCTTAGGGCCCCGGGAGGGTGAGAGGAATGAGCAGTTCTTC	CASSLGPREGERNEQFF
once	TRBV7-8	.	TRBJ2-1	TGTGCCAGCAGCTTAATGAAGGGACCCCACCACGGGGGATTCTTC	CASSLMKGPHHGGFF
.	TRBV5-4	.	TRBJ2-7	TGTGCCAGCAGTTCAGTCTCCGGGCGGGGCTACGAGCAGTACTTC	CASSSVSGRGYEQYF
.	TRBV19	.	TRBJ2-7	TGTGCCAGCCAGTCCTCCGCAGGCTACCTTCCCGACGAGCAGTACTTC	CASQSSAGYLPDEQYF
.	TRBV6-5	.	TRBJ1-5	TGTGCCAGCAGTACAGGGCATCTTCAGCCCCAGCATTTT	CASSTGHLQPQHF
.	TRBV15	TRBD1	TRBJ2-7	TGTGCCACCAGCAGAGATCTTAGACAGGGGTTCTCATACGAGCAGTACTTC	CATSRDLRQGFSYEQYF
few	TRBV5-5	.	TRBJ2-1	TGTGCCAGCAGCTTTTTGGGCGGGACGGGCAATGAGCAGTTCTTC	CASSFLGGTGNEQFF
.	TRBV13	TRBD2	TRBJ2-5	TGTGCCAGCAGCCTGGGACTAGCGGGAGGAGAGACCCAGTACTTC	CASSLGLAGGETQYF
.	TRBV7-9	TRBD1	TRBJ2-1	TGTGCCAGCAGGGGACAGAGCTCCTACAATGAGCAGTTCTTC	CASRGQSSYNEQFF
once	TRBV10-3	.	TRBJ1-3	TGTGCCACTACGAGCGGAAACACCATATATTTT	CATTSGNTIYF
.	TRBV6-6	TRBD2	TRBJ2-1	TGTGCCAGCAAGGGACTAGCGGGGAGCTACAATGAGCAGTTCTTC	CASKGLAGSYNEQFF
.	TRBV4-3	.	TRBJ1-5	TGCGCCAGCAGCCAACACCAGGGCCTCAATCAGCCCCAGCATTTT	CASSQHQGLNQPQHF
.	TRBV5-4	TRBD2	TRBJ2-3	TGTGCCAGCAGCATGCCGGGACTAGCGGGAGCTCCAGATACGCAGTATTTT	CASSMPGLAGAPDTQYF
few	TRBV6-5	TRBD1	TRBJ1-1	TGTGCCAGCAACGGACAGGGGGGAGCTTTCTTT	CASNGQGGAFF
.	TRBV27	TRBD2	TRBJ2-7	TGTGCCAGCAGTTTGTCGGCCGGGACTAGCGGGTTCGAGCAGTACTTC	CASSLSAGTSGFEQYF
.	TRBV6-1	.	TRBJ2-3	TGTGCCAGCAGTGTGTTCGTGGGAGTTGGTCCAGATACGCAGTATTTT	CASSVFVGVGPDTQYF
.	TRBV7-2	.	TRBJ1-2	TGTGCCAGCAGCCGACAGGTTAGGGATGGCTACACCTTC	CASSRQVRDGYTF
few	TRBV4-3	.	TRBJ2-1	TGCGCCAGCAGCCAAGTGGCCGCAAAGCTCTCGACATCCTACAATGAGCAGTTCTTC	CASSQVAAKLSTSYNEQFF
.	TRBV11-3	.	TRBJ2-1	TGTGCCAGCAGGGATAGCGGAGACAATGAGCAGTTCTTC	CASRDSGDNEQFF
.	TRBV19	TRBD1	TRBJ2-7	TGTGCCACTCGGGACAGCTACTACGAGCAGTACTTC	CATRDSYYEQYF
.	TRBV11-2	TRBD1	TRBJ1-2	TGTGCCAGCAGCTTAGGGTCCGGGACAGGGTATGGCTACACCTTC	CASSLGSGTGYGYTF
.	TRBV10-2	TRBD2	TRBJ2-1	TGCGCCAGCAGTGAGGGGACTAGATTTAGGAATGAGCAGTTCTTC	CASSEGTRFRNEQFF
.	TRBV14	.	TRBJ2-1	TGTGCCAGCAGCCAAGTCGGGGTCGGGCAGTTCTTC	CASSQVGVGQFF
.	TRBV7-6	.	TRBJ2-7	TGTGCCAGCAGCTTATCTACCCATGAGTCCTACGAGCAGTACTTC	CASSLSTHESYEQYF
many	TRBV7-2	.	TRBJ2-2	TGTGCCAGCAGCTTCTCGGTCACCGGGGAGCTGTTTTTT	CASSFSVTGELFF
.	TRBV7-2	TRBD1	TRBJ1-2	TGTGCCAGCAGCTTAGTTGGGACAGGCTATGGCTACACCTTC	CASSLVGTGYGYTF
.	TRBV6-6	.	TRBJ2-3	TGTGCCAGCAGTCCCCGACAGGGAGGTATAATGGCAGATACGCAGTATTTT	CASSPRQGGIMADTQYF